This TCR beta chain was sequenced in a study of cytomegalovirus exposure and HLA in healthy donors. Germline CDR1 reads LGHNA; CDR2 reads YSLEER. Trimming at V came to 1 base and at J to 4 bases, leaving 5 bases not matched to a gene. The CDR3 sequence is 15 residues long. This clone has just one count. Its target is unknown. Study-level points and caveats: Certain indistinguishable V segments, among them TRBV6-2 and TRBV6-3, were excluded. TCR beta V- and J-gene trimming was later associated with a missense DCLRE1C variant.

Primers for the PCR totalled 60 Vbeta and 13 Jbeta. Repertoires were generated with immunoSEQ multiplex PCR, while TCRdb's copy carries only in-frame clones and drops some. The sample yields more than 95,000 clones, roughly 80% seen once. Sequencing input: PBMCs. The chain combines TRBV4-3 with TRBJ2-3; 7 bases are shared with TRBD2. This clonotype originated in a man aged 25-45 years in good health and CMV-seropositive. This CDR3 is CASSQVAREADTQYF. In nucleotides, the CDR3 is TGCGCCAGCAGCCAAGTTGCCCGGGAGGCAGATACGCAGTATTTT.